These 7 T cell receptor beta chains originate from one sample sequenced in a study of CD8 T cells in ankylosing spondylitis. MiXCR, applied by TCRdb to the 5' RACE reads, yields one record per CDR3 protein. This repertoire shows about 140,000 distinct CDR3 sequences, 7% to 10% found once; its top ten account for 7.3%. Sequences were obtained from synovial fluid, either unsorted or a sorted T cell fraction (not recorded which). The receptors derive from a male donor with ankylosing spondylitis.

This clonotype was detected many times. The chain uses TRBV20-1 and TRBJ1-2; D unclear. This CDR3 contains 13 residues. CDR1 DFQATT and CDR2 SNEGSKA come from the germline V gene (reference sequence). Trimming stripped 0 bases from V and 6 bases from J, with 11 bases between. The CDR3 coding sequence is TGCAGTGCTAGAGACCCCGTGAAGAATGGCTACACCTTC. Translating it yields CSARDPVKNGYTF.

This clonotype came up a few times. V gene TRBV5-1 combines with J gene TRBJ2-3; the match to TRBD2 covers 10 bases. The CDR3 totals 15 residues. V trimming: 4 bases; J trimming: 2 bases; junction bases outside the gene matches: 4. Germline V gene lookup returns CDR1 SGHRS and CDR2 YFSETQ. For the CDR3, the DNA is TGCGCCAGCAGCGCCGGGACTAGCGTCACAGATACGCAGTATTTT. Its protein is CASSAGTSVTDTQYF.

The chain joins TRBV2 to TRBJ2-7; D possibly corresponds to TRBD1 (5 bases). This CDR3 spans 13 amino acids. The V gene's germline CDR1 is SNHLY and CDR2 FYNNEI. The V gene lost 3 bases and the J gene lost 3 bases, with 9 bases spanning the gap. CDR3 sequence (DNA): TGTGCCAGCAGTGACGTTCAGGGCTACGAGCAGTACTTC. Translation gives CASSDVQGYEQYF.

As DNA, the CDR3 is TGCAGTGCTAGAGATCGGGACCCCAGTGAGCAGTTCTTC. This sequence encodes CSARDRDPSEQFF. The gene calls are TRBV20-1 and TRBJ2-1; D possibly matches TRBD1 or TRBD2 (5 bases each). The germline V gene encodes CDR1 DFQATT and CDR2 SNEGSKA (reference sequence). V was pared by 0 bases and J by 9 bases, with 12 bases between. The CDR3 spans 13 residues.

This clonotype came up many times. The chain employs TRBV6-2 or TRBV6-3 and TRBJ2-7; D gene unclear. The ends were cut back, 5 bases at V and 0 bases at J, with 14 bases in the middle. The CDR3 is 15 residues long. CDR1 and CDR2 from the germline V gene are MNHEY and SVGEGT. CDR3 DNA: TGTGCCAGCAGTACAGTAGGCCGAAGCTCCTACGAGCAGTACTTC. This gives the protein CASSTVGRSSYEQYF.

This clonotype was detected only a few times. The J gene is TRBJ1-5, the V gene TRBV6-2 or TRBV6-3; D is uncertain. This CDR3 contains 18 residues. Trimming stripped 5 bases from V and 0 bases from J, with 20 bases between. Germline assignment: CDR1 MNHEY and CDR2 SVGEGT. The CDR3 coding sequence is TGTGCCAGCAGTCTGAGAACCCCGGTGACACCTAGCAATCAGCCCCAGCATTTT. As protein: CASSLRTPVTPSNQPQHF.

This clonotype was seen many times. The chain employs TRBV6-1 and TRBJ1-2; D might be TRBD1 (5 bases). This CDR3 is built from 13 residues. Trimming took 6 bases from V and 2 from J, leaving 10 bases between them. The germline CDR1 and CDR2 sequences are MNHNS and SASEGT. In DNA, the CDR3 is TGTGCCAGCAGGCCGACAGAAAACTATGGCTACACCTTC. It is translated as CASRPTENYGYTF.